These T cell receptor beta chains were read from a single sample in a study of T cells expressing NK-cell markers. For each CDR3 protein, TCRdb gives one entry from its re-call of the 5' RACE reads, without DNA. With roughly 160,000 distinct CDR3 sequences in the sample, the ten largest clones hold around 20%. The sequenced sample consisted of blood T cells: a sorted CD56 or NKG2C T cell subset, CD4+ or CD8+ T cells, or bulk PBMC T cells (not recorded which). These receptors originate from a woman between 18 and 70 years old in good health. The CDR3 runs from the conserved cysteine through the conserved F or W. Fields, in order: J gene, V gene, CDR3 protein.

TRBJ2-1	TRBV7-9	CASSLQTGLGMNEQFF
TRBJ1-6	TRBV7-3	CASSLTSGSSYNSPLHF
TRBJ2-1	TRBV7-8	CASSTRRPDYSYNEQFF
TRBJ2-4	TRBV5-6	CASSLRDIQYF
TRBJ2-1	TRBV5-6	CASSPPGQRQFF
TRBJ2-2	TRBV20-1	CSAAWGLASGELFF
TRBJ2-1	TRBV20-1	CSARDGASGYNEQFF
TRBJ2-6	TRBV5-1	CASSLAGGANVLTF
TRBJ2-1	TRBV12-3/TRBV12-4	CASSPQGVGEQFF
TRBJ2-3	TRBV25-1	CASIRLSPTDTQYF
TRBJ2-1	TRBV28	CASSFPAVAGGDNEQFF
TRBJ2-7	TRBV4-1	CASSPGSRGYYEQYF
TRBJ2-1	TRBV7-3	CASSSRGDPYNEQFF
TRBJ1-2	TRBV2	CASSDRARDYGYTF
TRBJ2-5	TRBV10-3	CAISGTPPGETQYF
TRBJ2-1	TRBV5-1	CASCTDPRVYNEQFF
TRBJ2-7	TRBV20-1	CSARQGVNYEQYF
TRBJ2-1	TRBV28	CASSLRGGTYNEQFF
TRBJ1-6	TRBV12-3/TRBV12-4	CASSQDRGQNSPLHF
TRBJ2-7	TRBV7-8	CASSLAFGQYEQYF
TRBJ2-7	TRBV11-2	CASSSNSGYYEQYF
TRBJ2-7	TRBV2	CASSEQGGRDYEQYF
TRBJ2-7	TRBV5-6	CASSLRGQEVYEQYF
TRBJ2-7	TRBV5-1	CASSLLGGPYEQYF
TRBJ1-4	TRBV5-1	CASSNQGTENEKLFF
TRBJ2-2	TRBV3-1	CASSQDLDTSGELFF
TRBJ2-1	TRBV11-2	CASSLWASTSSYNEQFF
TRBJ2-2	TRBV10-3	CAISEGTGYGELFF
TRBJ2-6	TRBV28	CASTRAGPGANVLTF
TRBJ2-1	TRBV20-1	CSARTQATSGSRSYNEQFF
TRBJ1-6	TRBV7-2	CASSRSLGRANSPLHF
TRBJ2-2	TRBV7-2	CASRGGARGTGELFF
TRBJ2-3	TRBV27	CASSLRARLTSDTQYF
TRBJ2-1	TRBV6-2/TRBV6-3	CASSYSGGTEQFF
TRBJ1-5	TRBV6-2/TRBV6-3	CASRLGQAGQPQHF
TRBJ1-4	TRBV6-5	CASSWDSPNEKLFF
TRBJ1-5	TRBV6-6	CASTPSDQPQHF
TRBJ1-1	TRBV7-8	CAKGQGASEAFF
TRBJ2-1	TRBV20-1	CSARLAGKTYNEQFF
TRBJ1-5	TRBV12-3/TRBV12-4	CASSLEQGQGSNQPQHF
TRBJ1-2	TRBV9	CASSVEGRGGYTF
TRBJ2-3	TRBV5-1	CASSEGSGGYHTQYF
TRBJ2-5	TRBV12-3/TRBV12-4	CASSSRGGGETQYF
TRBJ1-2	TRBV7-9	CASSRSAGGSGYGYTF
TRBJ2-1	TRBV15	CATSREIKGGQGEFF
TRBJ2-7	TRBV7-6	CASSPVAKQNYEQYF
TRBJ1-6	TRBV15	CATSRHHTADSPLHF
TRBJ2-7	TRBV4-1	CASSERLAGGDGYEQYF
TRBJ2-2	TRBV2	CASSWTGANTGELFF
TRBJ2-3	TRBV18	CASSFEGGGDTQYF
TRBJ1-5	TRBV5-6	CASSLWDRYNQPQHF
TRBJ1-1	TRBV6-2/TRBV6-3	CASSYWAFGVNTEAFF
TRBJ2-3	TRBV3-1	CASSQDLVRDITDTQYF